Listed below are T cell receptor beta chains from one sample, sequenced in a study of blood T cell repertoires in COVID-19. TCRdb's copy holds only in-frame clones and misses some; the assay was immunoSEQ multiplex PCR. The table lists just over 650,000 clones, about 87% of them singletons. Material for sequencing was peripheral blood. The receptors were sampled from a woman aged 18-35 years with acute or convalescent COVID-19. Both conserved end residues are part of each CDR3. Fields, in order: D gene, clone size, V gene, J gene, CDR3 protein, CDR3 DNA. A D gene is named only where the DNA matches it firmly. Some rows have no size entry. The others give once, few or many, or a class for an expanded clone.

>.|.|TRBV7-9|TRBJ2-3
CASSLRTDPTDTQYF
TGTGCCAGCAGCTTGAGGACAGACCCCACAGATACGCAGTATTTT
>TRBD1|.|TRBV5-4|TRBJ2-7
CASSSNRGTNEQYF
TGTGCCAGCAGCTCTAACAGGGGGACGAACGAGCAGTACTTC
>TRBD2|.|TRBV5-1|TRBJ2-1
CASSFYGTSGGPSYNEQFF
TGCGCCAGCAGCTTCTACGGGACTAGCGGGGGCCCCTCCTACAATGAGCAGTTCTTC
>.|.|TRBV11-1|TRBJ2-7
CASSLNPGHEQYF
TGTGCCAGCAGCTTAAATCCAGGCCACGAGCAGTACTTC
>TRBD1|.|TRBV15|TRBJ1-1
CATSNTGQEKSWNTEAFF
TGTGCCACCAGCAACACCGGACAGGAAAAGTCTTGGAACACTGAAGCTTTCTTT
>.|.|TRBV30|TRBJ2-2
CAWSVGGAGELFF
TGTGCCTGGAGTGTAGGAGGGGCCGGGGAGCTGTTTTTT
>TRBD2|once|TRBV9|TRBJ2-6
CARSDDRGGSGANVLTF
TGTGCCCGCAGCGACGACCGGGGGGGCTCTGGGGCCAACGTCCTGACTTTC
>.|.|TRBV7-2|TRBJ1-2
CASSLNSQYYGYTF
TGTGCCAGCAGCTTAAACAGCCAGTACTATGGCTACACCTTC
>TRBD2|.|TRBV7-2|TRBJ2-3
CASSLAPASGGSPHRTDTQYF
TGTGCCAGCAGCTTAGCGCCGGCTAGCGGGGGGTCACCCCACCGCACAGATACGCAGTATTTT
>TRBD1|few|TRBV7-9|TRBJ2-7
CASSLEGAANSYEQYF
TGTGCCAGCAGCTTAGAGGGGGCGGCCAATTCCTACGAGCAGTACTTC
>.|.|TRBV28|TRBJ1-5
CASSNARGLSNQPQHF
TGTGCCAGCAGCAACGCGCGGGGGCTGAGCAATCAGCCCCAGCATTTT
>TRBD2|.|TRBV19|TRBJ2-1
CASSIRTSGRSYNEQFF
TGTGCCAGTAGTATCCGGACTAGCGGGCGATCCTACAATGAGCAGTTCTTC
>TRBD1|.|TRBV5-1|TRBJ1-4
CASSLAGTGSEKLFF
TGCGCCAGCAGCTTGGCCGGGACAGGGAGTGAAAAACTGTTTTTT
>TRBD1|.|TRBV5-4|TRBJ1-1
CASSPGQGGVLSEAFF
TGTGCCAGCAGTCCGGGACAGGGGGGAGTCTTGTCTGAAGCTTTCTTT
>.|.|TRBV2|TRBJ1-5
CASSWTGENQPQHF
TGTGCCAGCAGCTGGACGGGGGAGAATCAGCCCCAGCATTTT
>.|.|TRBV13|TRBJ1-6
CASSFGGRGSSPLHF
TGTGCCAGCAGCTTCGGCGGAAGGGGCTCCTCACCCCTCCACTTT
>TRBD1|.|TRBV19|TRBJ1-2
CASSIATGGDLFGYTF
TGTGCCAGTAGTATCGCTACAGGGGGGGATCTATTCGGCTACACCTTC
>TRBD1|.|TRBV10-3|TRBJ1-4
CAISDLALAGGNEKLFF
TGTGCCATCAGTGACCTAGCCTTAGCAGGGGGGAATGAAAAACTGTTTTTT
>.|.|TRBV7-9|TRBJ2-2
CASSLGGPDTGELFF
TGTGCCAGCAGCTTAGGGGGCCCGGACACCGGGGAGCTGTTTTTT
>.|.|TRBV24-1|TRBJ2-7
CATSDTGRSSYEQYF
TGTGCCACCAGTGACACAGGGCGAAGCTCCTACGAGCAGTACTTC
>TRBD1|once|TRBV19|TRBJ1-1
CASGTGTGGTEAFF
TGTGCCAGTGGCACCGGGACAGGGGGAACTGAAGCTTTCTTT
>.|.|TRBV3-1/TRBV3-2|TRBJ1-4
CASSYLNLRDKAEKLFF
TGTGCCAGCAGCTACCTAAACCTCCGGGACAAGGCTGAAAAACTGTTTTTT
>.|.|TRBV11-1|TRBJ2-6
CASSLAWGRYGANVLTF
TGTGCCAGCAGCTTAGCATGGGGGAGGTACGGGGCCAACGTCCTGACTTTC
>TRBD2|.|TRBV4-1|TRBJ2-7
CASSQVVAGAYEQYF
TGCGCCAGCAGCCAAGTGGTAGCGGGGGCCTACGAGCAGTACTTC
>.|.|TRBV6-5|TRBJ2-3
CASLLGGTQYF
TGTGCCAGCCTCCTAGGGGGTACGCAGTATTTT
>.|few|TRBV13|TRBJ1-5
CASSSRQDNQPQHF
TGTGCCAGCAGCTCCCGACAGGACAATCAGCCCCAGCATTTT
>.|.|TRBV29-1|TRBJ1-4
CSVGLGGNEKLFF
TGCAGCGTTGGTCTGGGGGGTAATGAAAAACTGTTTTTT
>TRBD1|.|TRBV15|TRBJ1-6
CATSRDRSSGQGDNSPLHF
TGTGCCACCAGCAGAGATAGGAGTTCCGGACAGGGGGATAATTCACCCCTCCACTTT
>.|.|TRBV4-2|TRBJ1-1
CASSQDGLRVGTEAFF
TGTGCCAGCAGCCAAGATGGCCTCAGGGTGGGCACTGAAGCTTTCTTT
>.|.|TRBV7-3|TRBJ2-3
CASSSPASDLTDTQYF
TGTGCCAGCAGCTCCCCCGCCAGTGATTTAACAGATACGCAGTATTTT
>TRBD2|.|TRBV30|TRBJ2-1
CAWSVWLAGGALGYNEQFF
TGTGCCTGGAGTGTATGGCTAGCGGGGGGGGCTTTAGGCTACAATGAGCAGTTCTTC
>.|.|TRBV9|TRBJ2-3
CASSRVPRTDTQYF
TGTGCCAGCAGCCGAGTCCCTCGCACAGATACGCAGTATTTT
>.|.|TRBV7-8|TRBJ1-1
CASSLVGGNTEAFF
TGTGCCAGCAGCTTAGTTGGCGGGAACACTGAAGCTTTCTTT
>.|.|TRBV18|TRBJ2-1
CASSRRRGDNEQFF
TGTGCCAGCTCACGACGGCGGGGAGACAATGAGCAGTTCTTC
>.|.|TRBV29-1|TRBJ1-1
CSSLRWGGTEAFF
TGCAGCTCCCTCCGTTGGGGGGGCACTGAAGCTTTCTTT
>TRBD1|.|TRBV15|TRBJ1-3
CATSRTGQGRNTIYF
TGTGCCACCAGCAGAACCGGACAGGGGAGAAACACCATATATTTT
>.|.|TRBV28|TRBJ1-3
CASSSLGKRGNTIYF
TGTGCCAGCAGTTCCCTCGGAAAGAGGGGAAACACCATATATTTT
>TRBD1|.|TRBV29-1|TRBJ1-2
CSDQGDSYGYTF
TGCAGCGACCAGGGGGACAGCTATGGCTACACCTTC
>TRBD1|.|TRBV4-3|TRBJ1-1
CASSRRDRGTNTEAFF
TGCGCCAGCAGCCGTCGGGACAGGGGGACGAACACTGAAGCTTTCTTT
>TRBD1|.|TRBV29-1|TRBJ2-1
CSTGQGGNEQFF
TGCAGCACGGGACAGGGGGGTAATGAGCAGTTCTTC
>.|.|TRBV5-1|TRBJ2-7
CASSLGDGVRGKNEQYF
TGCGCCAGCAGCTTGGGTGACGGGGTCCGGGGTAAAAACGAGCAGTACTTC
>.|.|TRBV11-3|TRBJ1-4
CASSLPGRANEKLFF
TGTGCCAGCAGCCTACCAGGGAGGGCTAATGAAAAACTGTTTTTT
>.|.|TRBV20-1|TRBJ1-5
CSASGQNQPQHF
TGCAGTGCTAGTGGGCAGAATCAGCCCCAGCATTTT
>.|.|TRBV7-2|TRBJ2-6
CASSYSGANVLTF
TGTGCCAGCAGTTACTCTGGGGCCAACGTCCTGACTTTC